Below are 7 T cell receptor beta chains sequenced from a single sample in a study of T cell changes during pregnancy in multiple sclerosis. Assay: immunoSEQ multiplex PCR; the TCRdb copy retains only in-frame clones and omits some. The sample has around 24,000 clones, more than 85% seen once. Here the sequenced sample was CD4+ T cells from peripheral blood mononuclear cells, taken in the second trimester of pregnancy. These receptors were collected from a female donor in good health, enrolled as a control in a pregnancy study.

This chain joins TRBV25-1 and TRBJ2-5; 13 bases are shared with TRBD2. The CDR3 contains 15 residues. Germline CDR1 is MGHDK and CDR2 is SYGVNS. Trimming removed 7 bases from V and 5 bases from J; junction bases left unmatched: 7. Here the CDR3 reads CASIPTSGRRETQYF. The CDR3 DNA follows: TGTGCCAGCATTCCGACTAGCGGGAGGAGGGAGACCCAGTACTTC.

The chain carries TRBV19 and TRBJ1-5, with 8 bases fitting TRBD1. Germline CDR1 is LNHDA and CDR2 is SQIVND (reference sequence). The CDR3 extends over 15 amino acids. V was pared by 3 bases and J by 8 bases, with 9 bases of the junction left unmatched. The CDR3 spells CASSIRDRPREPQHF. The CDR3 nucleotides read TGTGCCAGTAGTATTAGGGACAGGCCTAGGGAGCCCCAGCATTTT.

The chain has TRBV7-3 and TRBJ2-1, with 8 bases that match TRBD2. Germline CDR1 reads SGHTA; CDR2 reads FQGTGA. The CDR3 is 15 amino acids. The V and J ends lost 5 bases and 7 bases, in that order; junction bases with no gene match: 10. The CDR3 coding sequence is TGTGCCAGCAGCCGGAAGTCGGGGGGGCTGAATGAGCAGTTCTTC. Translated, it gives CASSRKSGGLNEQFF.

The CDR3 protein is CASSQGAGETGGTQYF. The CDR3 coding sequence is TGTGCCAGCAGCCAAGGTGCGGGGGAGACTGGGGGGACCCAGTACTTC. The chain joins TRBV4-2 to TRBJ2-5; 7 nucleotides line up with TRBD2. V lost 1 base, J lost 7 bases, and 12 bases stayed unmatched. The germline V gene has CDR1 LGHNA and CDR2 YNFKEQ. This CDR3 is 16 amino acids long.

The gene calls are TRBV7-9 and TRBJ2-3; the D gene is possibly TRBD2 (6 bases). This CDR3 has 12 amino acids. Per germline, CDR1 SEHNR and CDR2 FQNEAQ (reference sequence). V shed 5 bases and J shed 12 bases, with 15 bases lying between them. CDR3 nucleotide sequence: TGTGCCAGCAGCCTCGGGACTGCGACCCAGTATTTT. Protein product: CASSLGTATQYF.

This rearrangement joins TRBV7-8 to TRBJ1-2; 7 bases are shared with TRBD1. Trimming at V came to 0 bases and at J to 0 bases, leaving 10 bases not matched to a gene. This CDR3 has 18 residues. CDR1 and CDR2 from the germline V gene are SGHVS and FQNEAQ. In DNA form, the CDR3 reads TGTGCCAGCAGCTTAGCGGTAAAGGGACAGCGATCTAACTATGGCTACACCTTC. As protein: CASSLAVKGQRSNYGYTF.

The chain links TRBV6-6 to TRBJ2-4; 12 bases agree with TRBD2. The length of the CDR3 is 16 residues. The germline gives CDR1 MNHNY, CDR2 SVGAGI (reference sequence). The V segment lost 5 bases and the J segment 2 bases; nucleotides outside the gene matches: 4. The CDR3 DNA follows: TGTGCCAGCAGTGCGACTAGCGGGAGAACCAAAAACATTCAGTACTTC. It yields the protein CASSATSGRTKNIQYF.